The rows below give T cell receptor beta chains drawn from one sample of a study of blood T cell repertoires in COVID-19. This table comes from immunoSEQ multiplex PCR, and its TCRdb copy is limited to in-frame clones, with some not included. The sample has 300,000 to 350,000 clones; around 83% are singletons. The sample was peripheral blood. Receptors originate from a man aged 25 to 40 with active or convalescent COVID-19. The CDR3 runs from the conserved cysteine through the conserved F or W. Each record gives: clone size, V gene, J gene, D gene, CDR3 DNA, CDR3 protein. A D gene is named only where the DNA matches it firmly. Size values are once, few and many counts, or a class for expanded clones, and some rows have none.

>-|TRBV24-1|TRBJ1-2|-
TGTGCCACCAGTGATGCAGGGGCGGCGAACTATGGCTACACCTTC
CATSDAGAANYGYTF
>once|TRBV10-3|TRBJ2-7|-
TGTGCCATCAGTGATGGTGGCCAGGGGTTCTCCGAGCAGTACTTC
CAISDGGQGFSEQYF
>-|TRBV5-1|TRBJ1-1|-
TGCGCCAGCAGCTTAGTCTACTACACTGAAGCTTTCTTT
CASSLVYYTEAFF
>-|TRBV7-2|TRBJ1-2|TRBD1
TGTGCCAGCAGCTCAATGGACAGGCGGGACCTCTATGGCTACACCTTC
CASSSMDRRDLYGYTF
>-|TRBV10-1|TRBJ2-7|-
TGCGCCAGCAGTGAGGACGGTCCCCGTAACGGGGTCCGAGGCTCCTACGAGCAGTACTTC
CASSEDGPRNGVRGSYEQYF
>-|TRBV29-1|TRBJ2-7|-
TGCAGCGTTCGGGAATCCTACGAGCAGTACTTC
CSVRESYEQYF
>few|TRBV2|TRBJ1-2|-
TGTGCCAGCAGGGGAGCTAACTATGGCTACACCTTC
CASRGANYGYTF
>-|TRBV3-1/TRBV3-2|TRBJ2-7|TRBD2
TGTGCCAGCAGCCTCCAGAGGCAGCGGGGGTCCTACGAGCAGTACTTC
CASSLQRQRGSYEQYF
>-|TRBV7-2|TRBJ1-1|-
TGTGCCAGCAGCTTAGCGACGGGAATTCACACTGAAGCTTTCTTT
CASSLATGIHTEAFF
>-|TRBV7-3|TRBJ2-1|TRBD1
TGTGCCAGCAGCCAGTACAGGGGTGATGAGCAGTTCTTC
CASSQYRGDEQFF
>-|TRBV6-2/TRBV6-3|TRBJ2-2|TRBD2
TGTGCCAGCAGTTACTCCTCGACTAGCGGGGGGCTAGCAGACACCGGGGAGCTGTTTTTT
CASSYSSTSGGLADTGELFF
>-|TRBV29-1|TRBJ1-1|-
TGCAGCGTTGAAGACCCCGGCGGGGGCACTGAAGCTTTCTTT
CSVEDPGGGTEAFF
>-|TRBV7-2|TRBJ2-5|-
TGTGCCAGCAGCCCCGGGACACCTTTCCAAGAGACCCAGTACTTC
CASSPGTPFQETQYF
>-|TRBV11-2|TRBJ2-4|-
TGTGCCAGCAGCTTAGATCGTGAAGGCGGAAACATTCAGTACTTC
CASSLDREGGNIQYF
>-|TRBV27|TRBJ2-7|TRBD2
TGTGCCAGCAGGCGGGGGGCCCATTACGAGCAGTACTTC
CASRRGAHYEQYF
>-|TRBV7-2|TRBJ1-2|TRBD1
TGTGCCAGCACCCCTCCCCGGGACAGGGATAAGATTGGCTACACCTTC
CASTPPRDRDKIGYTF
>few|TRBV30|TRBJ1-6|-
TGTGCCTGGAGGGGAGGTAATAATTCACCCCTCCACTTT
CAWRGGNNSPLHF
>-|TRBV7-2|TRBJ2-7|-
TGTGCCAGCAGCTCCAGGGAAGGGTGGTACGAGCAGTACTTC
CASSSREGWYEQYF
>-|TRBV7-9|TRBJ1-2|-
TGTGCCAGCAGCTTAGCGGGCCTCAGTAACTATGGCTACACCTTC
CASSLAGLSNYGYTF
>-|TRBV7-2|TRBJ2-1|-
TGTGCCAGCAGGCAGACGACAGGAATTTCCCCGTTCTTC
CASRQTTGISPFF
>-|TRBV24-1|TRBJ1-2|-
TGTGCCACGGCCCAAGCGGATGGGGATGGCTACACCTTC
CATAQADGDGYTF
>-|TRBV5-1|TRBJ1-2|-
TGCGCCAGCAGCTTGAGATCCCACGGGGGGGGCTACACCTTC
CASSLRSHGGGYTF
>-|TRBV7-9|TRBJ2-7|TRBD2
TGTGCCAGCAGCTCCCCCGAGCGGGAGATCCCCTACGAGCAGTACTTC
CASSSPEREIPYEQYF
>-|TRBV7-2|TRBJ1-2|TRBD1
TGTGCCAGCAGCTTACGGACAGGGGAGGTCTATGGCTACACCTTC
CASSLRTGEVYGYTF
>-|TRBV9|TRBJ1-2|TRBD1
TGTGCCAGCAGCGTGGGGACAGGCGACTATGGCTACACCTTC
CASSVGTGDYGYTF
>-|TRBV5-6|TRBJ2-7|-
TGTGCCAGCAGCTTGGGTAGGGGAAACTACGAGCAGTACTTC
CASSLGRGNYEQYF
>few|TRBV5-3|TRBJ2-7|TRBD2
TGTGCCAGAAGCTTGGCCCACCTAGCGGGCTTCTCCTACGAGCAGTACTTC
CARSLAHLAGFSYEQYF
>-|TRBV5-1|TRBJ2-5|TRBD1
TGCGCCAGCAGCCTGGCCGGGACAGGGAGAGAGACCCAGTACTTC
CASSLAGTGRETQYF
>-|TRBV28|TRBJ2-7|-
TGTGCCAGCAGTTTTGGGGGCGCGTCCTACGAGCAGTACTTC
CASSFGGASYEQYF
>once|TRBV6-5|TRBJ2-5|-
TGTGCCAGCATACAGCTTGGGACCCAGTACTTC
CASIQLGTQYF
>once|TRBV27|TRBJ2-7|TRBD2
TGTGCCAGCAGTTTTGGCGGGAGCCTCCCGGGCGAGCAGTACTTC
CASSFGGSLPGEQYF
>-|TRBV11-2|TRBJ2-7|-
TGTGCCAGCAGCCGAGGGTACTACGAGCAGTACTTC
CASSRGYYEQYF
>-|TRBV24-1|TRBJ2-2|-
TGTGCCACCACATCGGGTGCGAAGGAGCTGTTTTTT
CATTSGAKELFF
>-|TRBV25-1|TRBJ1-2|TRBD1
TGTGCCAGCCTCGGGACAGGGGGCGGCTATGGCTACACCTTC
CASLGTGGGYGYTF
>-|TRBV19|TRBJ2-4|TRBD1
TGTGCCAGTAGTTCCCGGACAGGGGGAAACATTCAGTACTTC
CASSSRTGGNIQYF
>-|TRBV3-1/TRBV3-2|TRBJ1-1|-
TGTGCCAGCAGCCCTGAGAGCATGAACACTGAAGCTTTCTTT
CASSPESMNTEAFF